These T cell receptor beta chains were read from a single sample in a study of T cells after yellow fever vaccination. Each CDR3 protein gets one entry after TCRdb re-called the 5' RACE reads with MiXCR. The sample records 200,000 to 300,000 distinct CDR3 sequences, 3.6% being singletons. This sample comprised PBMCs, obtained 15 days after the yellow fever booster vaccination. Receptor source: a young man who received the YFV17D yellow fever vaccine. CDR3s include the opening cysteine and the closing phenylalanine or tryptophan. The order of the fields is clone size, V gene, D gene, J gene, CDR3 DNA, CDR3 protein. A D gene is named only where the DNA matches it firmly. The size entry is marked missing in some rows and otherwise reads once, few, many or a size class.

clone size: many
V gene: TRBV29-1
D gene: NA
J gene: TRBJ1-5
CDR3 DNA: TGCAGCGTTGGAGGGGCAGCTAGCAATCAGCCCCAGCATTTT
CDR3 protein: CSVGGAASNQPQHF

clone size: many
V gene: TRBV5-1
D gene: NA
J gene: TRBJ1-1
CDR3 DNA: TGCGCCAGCAGTCGTTCACAATTGAACACTGAAGCTTTCTTT
CDR3 protein: CASSRSQLNTEAFF

clone size: many
V gene: TRBV7-9
D gene: NA
J gene: TRBJ2-5
CDR3 DNA: TGTGCCAGCAGTTGGACCTCCTCCGAGACCCAGTACTTC
CDR3 protein: CASSWTSSETQYF

clone size: few
V gene: TRBV19
D gene: TRBD1
J gene: TRBJ1-1
CDR3 DNA: TGTGCCAGTAGTATTACGTCGACAGGGGTGAACACTGAAGCTTTCTTT
CDR3 protein: CASSITSTGVNTEAFF

clone size: many
V gene: TRBV15
D gene: NA
J gene: TRBJ2-3
CDR3 DNA: TGTGCCACCAGCAGAGTCGTCCAGGCAGATACGCAGTATTTT
CDR3 protein: CATSRVVQADTQYF

clone size: NA
V gene: TRBV6-5
D gene: NA
J gene: TRBJ1-6
CDR3 DNA: TGTGCCAGCAGCCAAACAGGGACCTATAATTCACCCCTCCACTTT
CDR3 protein: CASSQTGTYNSPLHF

clone size: many
V gene: TRBV7-2
D gene: TRBD2
J gene: TRBJ2-5
CDR3 DNA: TGTGCCAGCAAAAGGACTAGGGAAGAGACCCAGTACTTC
CDR3 protein: CASKRTREETQYF

clone size: NA
V gene: TRBV7-3
D gene: NA
J gene: TRBJ1-1
CDR3 DNA: TGTGCCAGCTCAGGGGCGGAGAACACTGAAGCTTTCTTT
CDR3 protein: CASSGAENTEAFF

clone size: many
V gene: TRBV10-1
D gene: TRBD2
J gene: TRBJ2-1
CDR3 DNA: TGCGCCAGCAGCCCCGGACTAGCGGGGTACAATGAGCAGTTCTTC
CDR3 protein: CASSPGLAGYNEQFF

clone size: many
V gene: TRBV12-3/TRBV12-4
D gene: NA
J gene: TRBJ1-6
CDR3 DNA: TGTGCCAGCAGCCCCCAAAGGGATTCACCCCTCCACTTT
CDR3 protein: CASSPQRDSPLHF

clone size: many
V gene: TRBV6-2/TRBV6-3
D gene: NA
J gene: TRBJ1-5
CDR3 DNA: TGTGCCAGCAGGACAATTAATCAGCCCCAGCATTTT
CDR3 protein: CASRTINQPQHF

clone size: many
V gene: TRBV20-1
D gene: NA
J gene: TRBJ1-2
CDR3 DNA: TGCAGTGTTGGAGGCTACACCTTC
CDR3 protein: CSVGGYTF